This record looks at one T cell receptor beta chain sequence and its context. The sample belongs to a study of blood T cell repertoires in COVID-19. From germline, CDR1 is KGHSH and CDR2 LQKENI. V gave up 3 bases and J gave up 3 bases; unmatched junction bases: 14. The CDR3 totals 18 residues. Some clones are missing from TCRdb's copy, which holds only in-frame ones; the method was immunoSEQ multiplex PCR. The sample holds a few hundred thousand clones, 88% seen once. V usage is TRBV18 and J usage is TRBJ2-7; 10 nucleotides line up with TRBD1. The receptor was isolated from a woman aged 65 to 85 with COVID-19, enrolled during active disease. Material for sequencing was peripheral blood. CDR3: CASSPPPDRGRRIYEQYF. The CDR3 region has the DNA TGTGCCAGCTCACCCCCCCCTGACAGGGGGCGGAGAATCTACGAGCAGTACTTC.